This TCR beta chain was observed in a study of blood T cell repertoires in COVID-19 (dated by TCRdb to about 2020). Background for the entire study: Samples from collaborators originated in the United States, Italy and Spain and spanned both the acute and convalescent phases of COVID-19. The samples were drawn from two sources: the first 160 participants of the ongoing ImmuneRACE study, and fewer than 1,500 subjects contributed by 6 global collaborators. Where available, HLA class I and class II types were taken from metadata supplied by the sample provider and were not determined by assay-based typing. The prospective study material was composed of cDNA or gDNA derived from T cells, B-cell-depleted T cells, or PBMCs. Deeply sampled blood TCRbeta repertoires from subjects exposed to, actively infected with, or recovered from COVID-19 were included in the dataset. Nearly every sample came with metadata listing a de-identified subject ID, COVID-19 status, age in years and sex. The repertoires were released in a freely available public database intended as a resource for research on the immune response to SARS-CoV-2.

CDR1 and CDR2 are read off the germline V gene as MNHNS and SASEGT. V loses 1 base, J loses 2 bases, and the germline ends lie 6 bases apart. Its CDR3 holds 14 amino acids, cysteine through phenylalanine. Only CDR3 DNA is held: 42 bases, read in frame from base 1. Paper-wide results and their limitations: The quantity of clinical and demographic metadata differed by source and by participant and was supplied without curation.

As concerns this clone: What antigen it recognizes has not been identified. No base quality values were provided; no much bigger clone lies one nucleotide off.

Participants in the prospective study were aged about 18 to 95 years, lived in 20 to 30 United States geographic areas, and enrolled through a virtual design. In the prospective study, cohorts were assigned on the basis of participant-reported clinical history obtained from a screening survey and a study questionnaire. Recovered participants in ImmuneRACE Cohort 3 were defined as having two consecutive negative NP/OP PCR tests, clearance from a healthcare professional, or resolution of symptoms. In the prospective study, whole blood, serum and a nasopharyngeal or oropharyngeal swab were collected from each participant by mobile phlebotomists. Over an approximately two-month period, participants in the prospective study had the option of providing additional blood draws and questionnaires. Prospective study blood samples were shipped either frozen or at room temperature before DNA extraction. TCRbeta CDR3 regions were amplified from genomic DNA by means of the immunoSEQ Assay, a bias-controlled multiplex PCR. As for how the authors treated the data: Nucleated cell counts per sample were estimated from amplification of reference gene primers within the assay. To quantify the absolute abundance of each unique TCRbeta CDR3 rearrangement, sequence reads were collapsed and filtered. For each sample, productive Simpson clonality was calculated by taking the square root of Simpson's diversity index across productive rearrangements. TCRdb re-hosts the immuneACCESS table, in-frame sequences only. Its copies lack some clones; in the studies checked, an unresolved V gene accounts for under half of them, and the cause for the rest is not known. The V and J calls and the clone size are those of that table, but D and trimming were determined from the DNA. This sample has hundreds of thousands of clones in its table, and roughly 85% of those were observed once. The ten largest account for 18% of the sample.

This sequence originates from a man between 40 and 49 years old who had recovered from COVID-19. Here the chain combines TRBV6-1 and TRBJ2-1; the D gene cannot be named for sure. Sequenced input: PBMCs or T cells enriched from blood (not recorded which). The base sequence is TGTGCCAGCAGTGAAGGTGTCACCTACAATGAGCAGTTCTTC. The translation is CASSEGVTYNEQFF.